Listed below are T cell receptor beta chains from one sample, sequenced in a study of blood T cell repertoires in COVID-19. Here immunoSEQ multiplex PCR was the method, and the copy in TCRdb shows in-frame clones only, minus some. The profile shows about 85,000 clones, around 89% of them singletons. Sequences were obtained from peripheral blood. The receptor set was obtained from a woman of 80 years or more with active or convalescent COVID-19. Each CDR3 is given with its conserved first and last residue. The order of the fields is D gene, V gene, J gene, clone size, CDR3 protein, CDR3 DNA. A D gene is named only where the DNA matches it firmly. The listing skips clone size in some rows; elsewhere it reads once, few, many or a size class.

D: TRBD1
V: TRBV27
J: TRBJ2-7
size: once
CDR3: CASSLGQGVEQYF
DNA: TGTGCCAGCAGTTTAGGACAGGGAGTCGAGCAGTACTTC

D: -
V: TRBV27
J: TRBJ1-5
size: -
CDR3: CASSLGTGTDQPQHF
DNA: TGTGCCAGCAGTTTAGGCACAGGGACGGATCAGCCCCAGCATTTT

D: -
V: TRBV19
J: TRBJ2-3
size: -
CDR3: CASSIGLAVISTDTQYF
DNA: TGTGCCAGTAGTATAGGGTTGGCAGTGATTAGCACAGATACGCAGTATTTT

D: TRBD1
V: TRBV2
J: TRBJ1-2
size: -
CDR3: CASSNRIVGQGRNYGYTF
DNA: TGTGCCAGCAGTAATAGAATAGTGGGACAGGGACGAAACTATGGCTACACCTTC

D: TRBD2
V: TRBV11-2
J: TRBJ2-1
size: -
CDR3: CASTRASGSGENNEQFF
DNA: TGTGCCAGCACCAGGGCTAGCGGGAGCGGCGAGAACAATGAGCAGTTCTTC

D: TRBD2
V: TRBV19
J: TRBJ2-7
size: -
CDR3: CASSRTSGSYEQYF
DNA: TGTGCCAGTAGTCGGACTAGCGGGAGTTACGAGCAGTACTTC

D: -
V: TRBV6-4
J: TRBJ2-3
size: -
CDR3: CASSDLWGGTDTQYF
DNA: TGTGCCAGCAGTGACTTGTGGGGGGGCACAGATACGCAGTATTTT

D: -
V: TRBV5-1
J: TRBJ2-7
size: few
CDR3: CASAQDNSYEQYF
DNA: TGCGCCAGTGCCCAGGACAACTCCTACGAGCAGTACTTC

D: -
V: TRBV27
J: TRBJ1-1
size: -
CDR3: CASRGAGTLNTEAFF
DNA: TGTGCCAGCAGGGGGGCCGGGACACTGAACACTGAAGCTTTCTTT

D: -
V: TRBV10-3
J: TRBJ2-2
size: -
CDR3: CAISRTPGANTGELFF
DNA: TGTGCCATCAGTAGAACCCCGGGTGCGAACACCGGGGAGCTGTTTTTT

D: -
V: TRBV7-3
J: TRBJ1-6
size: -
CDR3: CASSPGTKNSPLHF
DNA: TGTGCCAGCAGCCCCGGGACAAAAAATTCACCCCTCCACTTT

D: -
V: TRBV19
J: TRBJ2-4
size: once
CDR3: CASSISTAQNIQYF
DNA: TGTGCCAGTAGTATAAGTACAGCCCAAAACATTCAGTACTTC

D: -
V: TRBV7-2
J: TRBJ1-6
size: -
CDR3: CASSLTRGGSPLHF
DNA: TGTGCCAGCAGCTTGACCCGGGGTGGTTCACCCCTCCACTTT

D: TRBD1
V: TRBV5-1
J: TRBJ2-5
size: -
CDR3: CASSSGQGFRETQYF
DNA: TGCGCCAGCAGCTCGGGACAGGGGTTTCGAGAGACCCAGTACTTC

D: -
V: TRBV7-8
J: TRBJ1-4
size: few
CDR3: CASSSRVTNEKLFF
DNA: TGTGCCAGCAGCTCCAGGGTAACTAATGAAAAACTGTTTTTT

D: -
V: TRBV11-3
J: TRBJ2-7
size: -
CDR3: CASSIQGTYEQYF
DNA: TGTGCCAGCAGCATACAGGGTACCTACGAGCAGTACTTC

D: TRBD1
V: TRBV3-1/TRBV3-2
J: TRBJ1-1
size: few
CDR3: CASSHLGDRGAFF
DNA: TGTGCCAGCAGCCATTTAGGCGACAGGGGTGCTTTCTTT

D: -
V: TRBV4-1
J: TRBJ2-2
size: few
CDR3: CASSQDRAGQLFF
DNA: TGCGCCAGCAGCCAAGACAGGGCGGGACAGCTGTTTTTT

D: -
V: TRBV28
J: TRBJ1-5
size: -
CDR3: CASSTPDWSNQPQHF
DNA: TGTGCCAGCAGTACCCCTGACTGGAGCAATCAGCCCCAGCATTTT

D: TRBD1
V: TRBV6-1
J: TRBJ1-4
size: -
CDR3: CASSEDRGNEKLFF
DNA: TGTGCCAGCAGTGAAGACAGGGGTAATGAAAAACTGTTTTTT

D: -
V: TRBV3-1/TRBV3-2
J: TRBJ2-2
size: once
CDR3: CASSQWQGTGELFF
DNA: TGTGCCAGCAGCCAATGGCAGGGCACCGGGGAGCTGTTTTTT

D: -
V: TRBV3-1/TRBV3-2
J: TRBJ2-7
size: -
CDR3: CANSQDVGPSYEQYF
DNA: TGTGCCAACAGCCAAGATGTGGGGCCATCCTACGAGCAGTACTTC

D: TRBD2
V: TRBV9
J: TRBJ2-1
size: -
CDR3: CASSPGLAGTSNEQFF
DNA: TGTGCCAGCAGCCCGGGACTAGCGGGAACCTCGAATGAGCAGTTCTTC

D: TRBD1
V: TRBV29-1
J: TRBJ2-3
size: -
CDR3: CSVKQGFVTDTQYF
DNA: TGCAGCGTAAAACAGGGGTTCGTCACAGATACGCAGTATTTT

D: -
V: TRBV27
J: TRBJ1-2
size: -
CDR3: CASRRETGVEGYTF
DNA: TGTGCCAGCAGGAGAGAAACAGGAGTCGAAGGCTACACCTTC

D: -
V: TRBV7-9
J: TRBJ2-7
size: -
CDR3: CASSPRDNTYEQYF
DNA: TGTGCCAGCAGCCCCCGGGACAACACCTACGAGCAGTACTTC

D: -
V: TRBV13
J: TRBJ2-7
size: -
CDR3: CASSQLGGQGRYEQYF
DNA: TGTGCCAGCAGCCAACTTGGAGGTCAGGGGCGGTACGAGCAGTACTTC

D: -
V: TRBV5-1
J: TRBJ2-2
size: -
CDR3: CASRVRGGELFF
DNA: TGCGCCAGCAGGGTCCGGGGAGGGGAGCTGTTTTTT

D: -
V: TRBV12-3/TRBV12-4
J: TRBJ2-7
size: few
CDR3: CASSLAGGYEQYF
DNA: TGTGCCAGCAGTTTAGCGGGAGGCTACGAGCAGTACTTC

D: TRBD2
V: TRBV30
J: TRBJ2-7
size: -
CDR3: CAWSVGGATEQYF
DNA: TGTGCCTGGAGTGTGGGAGGGGCTACGGAGCAGTACTTC

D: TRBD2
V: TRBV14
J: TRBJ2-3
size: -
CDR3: CASSQFLGLAGAGADTQYF
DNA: TGTGCCAGCAGCCAATTCTTGGGACTAGCGGGGGCCGGCGCAGATACGCAGTATTTT